The T cell receptor beta chain under discussion was sequenced for a study of blood T cell repertoires in COVID-19. V was cut by 0 bases and J by 13 bases, with 19 bases left in between. This CDR3 comprises 15 residues. Germline CDR1 and CDR2: SGHDN and FVKESK. This clone has just a few counts. The repertoire was sequenced with immunoSEQ multiplex PCR; TCRdb's copy has only in-frame clones and lacks some. The sample has more than 85,000 clones, 65% to 90% seen once; the top ten hold around 4.5%. This TCR was sampled from a man aged 50-60 years with acute or convalescent COVID-19. Sequences were obtained from peripheral blood. The chain couples TRBV14 to TRBJ2-1; tentatively, D is TRBD2 (6 bases). CDR3 nucleotides: TGTGCCAGCAGCCAAGATCCCCGGGGGACGGACCGACAGTTCTTC. This gives the protein CASSQDPRGTDRQFF.